This record looks at one T cell receptor beta chain sequence and its context. What it binds is unknown. The sample originates from a study of human CD8 memory T cell subsets. Study results and caveats: Higher diversity in stem-like memory T cells than in precursor exhausted T cells was suggested by Chao1 estimates. Effector memory cells lacked the similarly high diversity that stem-like memory and precursor exhausted T cells had.

The CDR3 length is 14 residues. Germline assignment: CDR1 SGHAT and CDR2 FQNNGV. Among CD8+ T cells, the stem-like memory population (TSTEM) was CCR7+ PD-1- TIGIT-. Construction of TCR beta libraries was accomplished by means of UMI-labeled 5' RACE. TCRdb reprocessed the 5' RACE reads and keeps a single row for each CDR3 protein, giving no DNA. The ten most abundant clones cover 5.7% of a sample with about 17,000 distinct CDR3 sequences. The chain couples TRBV11-2 to TRBJ2-7; TCRdb proposes TRBD2, but this gene call is untestable without DNA. The sample comprised CD8+ stem-like memory T cells (TSCM and TCM) sorted from PBMCs. Subset of the sample: stem-like memory CD8 T cells (TSTEM), CCR7+ PD-1- TIGIT-. The receptor's source is a human donor in good health. The CDR3 here is CASSLGGIGYEQYF.